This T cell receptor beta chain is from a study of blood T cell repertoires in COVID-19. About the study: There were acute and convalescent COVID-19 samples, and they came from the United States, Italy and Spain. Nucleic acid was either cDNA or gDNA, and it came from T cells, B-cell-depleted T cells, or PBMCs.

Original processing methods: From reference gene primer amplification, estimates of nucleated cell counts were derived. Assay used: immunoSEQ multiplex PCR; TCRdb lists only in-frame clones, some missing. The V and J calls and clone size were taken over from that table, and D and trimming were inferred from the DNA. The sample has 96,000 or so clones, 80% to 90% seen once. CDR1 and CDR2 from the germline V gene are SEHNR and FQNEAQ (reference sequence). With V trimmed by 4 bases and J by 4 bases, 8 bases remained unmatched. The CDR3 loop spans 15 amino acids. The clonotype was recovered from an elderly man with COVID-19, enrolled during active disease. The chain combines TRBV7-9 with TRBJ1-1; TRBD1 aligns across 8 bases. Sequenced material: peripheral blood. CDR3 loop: CASSSSRQGPTEAFF. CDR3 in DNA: TGTGCCAGCAGCTCTTCACGACAGGGGCCCACTGAAGCTTTCTTT.